This entry lists 8 T cell receptor beta chains sequenced from one sample in a study of T cells in Graves' hyperthyroidism and ophthalmopathy. The CDR3 regions of TCR beta were amplified from RNA transcripts. With the HTBI primer set, the TCR CDR3 went through a first round of RT-PCR. TCRdb reprocessed the multiplex PCR reads via MiXCR and lists one record per CDR3 protein. The sample contains 540,000 or so distinct CDR3 sequences, roughly 14% of which appear only once. Sequencing was carried out using blood. The receptors shown here come from a woman in her 30s with Graves' hyperthyroidism.

Many counts were recorded for this clonotype. The V call is TRBV28, the J call TRBJ2-7, with 10 positions matching TRBD2. The V and J ends lost 7 bases and 4 bases, in that order; junction bases with no gene match: 13. CDR3 length equals 16 residues. Per germline, CDR1 MDHEN and CDR2 SYDVKM. CDR3 DNA: TGTGCCAGCACCGGGACTAGCGTTCCGAATCAGTACGAGCAGTACTTC. This sequence encodes CASTGTSVPNQYEQYF.

Notes on this clonotype: Being one base from a much bigger clone, this may be a read error. The chain has TRBV20-1 and TRBJ2-7; D remains ambiguous. In germline, CDR1 is DFQATT, CDR2 SNEGSKA (reference sequence). Deletions cut 2 bases from V and 7 bases from J, with 15 bases between. The CDR3 is 13 amino acids. CDR3: CSARRSVAGEQYF. The DNA for the CDR3 is TGCAGTGCTAGAAGGTCCGTCGCCGGTGAGCAGTACTTC.

This clonotype was seen ten or more times. The chain has TRBV11-2 and TRBJ2-3; no definite D call. The CDR3 runs to 15 residues. Germline lookup yields CDR1 SGHAT and CDR2 FQNNGV. V lost 5 bases and J 5 bases, leaving 17 bases between the germline ends. This CDR3 is CASSPVIDLGDTQYF. The CDR3 DNA is TGTGCCAGCAGCCCCGTTATCGACCTTGGAGATACGCAGTATTTT.

This clonotype has just a few counts. The chain carries TRBV12-3 or TRBV12-4 and TRBJ2-2, with D uncertain. CDR3 length: 14 residues. V was shortened by 3 bases and J by 9 bases, with 14 bases between the two germline ends. CDR3 nucleotides: TGTGCCAGCAGTTTTCGAGAGTCGGGCAGGGAGCTGTTTTTT. This translates into CASSFRESGRELFF.

V gene TRBV4-3 combines with J gene TRBJ2-7; D is possibly TRBD1 (5 bases). The CDR3 runs 16 residues. Germline CDR1 and CDR2: LGHNA and YSLEER. Trimming pared 1 base from V and 6 bases from J, leaving 19 bases between. CDR3 amino acids: CASSQAHQGKNGEQYF. CDR3 bases: TGCGCCAGCAGCCAAGCACACCAGGGAAAAAACGGCGAGCAGTACTTC.

There are many counts of this clonotype. The V and J genes are TRBV15 and TRBJ1-1; D is ambiguous. The CDR3 has 17 residues. Germline CDR1 and CDR2: LNHNV and YYDKDF (reference sequence). V lost 2 bases to trimming and J lost 3 bases, with 19 bases between them. The CDR3 region is CATSRHGWGRRYTEAFF. The CDR3 bases are TGTGCCACCAGCAGACACGGGTGGGGTAGAAGGTACACTGAAGCTTTCTTT.

This clonotype was counted many times. This rearrangement joins TRBV12-3 or TRBV12-4 to TRBJ2-3; 10 positions match TRBD2. J was trimmed by 2 bases and V by 3 bases; bases with no gene match: 8. This CDR3 contains 17 residues. CDR3 bases: TGTGCCAGCAGTTTTTTTGCTAGCGGGAGTGACACAGATACGCAGTATTTT. Translation: CASSFFASGSDTDTQYF.

Regarding this clonotype: A read error may explain this, as a much larger clone is one base away. V and J are TRBV30 and TRBJ2-7; possible D gene TRBD2, 6 bases. V lost 8 bases to trimming and J lost 5 bases, with 25 bases between them. CDR1 GTSNPN and CDR2 SVGIG come from the germline V gene (reference sequence). This CDR3 has 15 residues. The CDR3, as DNA: TGTGCCCCCTCCCTCAACGGACTACTAACCGACGAGCAGTACTTC. Translated, it gives CAPSLNGLLTDEQYF.